This T cell receptor (beta chain) was sequenced during a study of T cell changes during pregnancy in multiple sclerosis. The J segment lost 6 bases and the V segment lost 2 bases, leaving 14 bases of the junction unmatched. CDR3 length: 18 residues. Germline V gene lookup returns CDR1 LGHNT and CDR2 FRNRAP. Method: immunoSEQ multiplex PCR; TCRdb's copy keeps in-frame clones and lacks some. In the table there are approximately 100,000 clones, roughly nine tenths of which are singletons. The chain employs TRBV12-5 and TRBJ1-2, with 11 bases that match TRBD1. The receptor was isolated from a female donor with multiple sclerosis, enrolled in a pregnancy study. Material: peripheral blood, obtained after pregnancy. The CDR3 nucleotides read TGTGCTAGTGGTTTGCCACCGGACAGGGGGCGCAGAATTAATGGCTACACCTTC. This sequence encodes CASGLPPDRGRRINGYTF.